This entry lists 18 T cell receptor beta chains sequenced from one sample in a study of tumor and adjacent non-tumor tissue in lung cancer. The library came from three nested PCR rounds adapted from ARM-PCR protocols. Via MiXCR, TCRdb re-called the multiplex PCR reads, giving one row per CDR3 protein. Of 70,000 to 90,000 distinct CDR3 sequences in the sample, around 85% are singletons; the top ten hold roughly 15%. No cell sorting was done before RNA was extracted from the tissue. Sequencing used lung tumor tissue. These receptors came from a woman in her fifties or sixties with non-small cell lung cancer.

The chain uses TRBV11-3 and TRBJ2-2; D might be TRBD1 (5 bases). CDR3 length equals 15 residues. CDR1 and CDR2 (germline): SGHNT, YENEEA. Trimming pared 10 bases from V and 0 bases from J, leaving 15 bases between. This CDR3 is CANCLTATNTGELFF. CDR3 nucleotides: TGTGCCAACTGCTTGACAGCCACGAACACCGGGGAGCTGTTTTTT.

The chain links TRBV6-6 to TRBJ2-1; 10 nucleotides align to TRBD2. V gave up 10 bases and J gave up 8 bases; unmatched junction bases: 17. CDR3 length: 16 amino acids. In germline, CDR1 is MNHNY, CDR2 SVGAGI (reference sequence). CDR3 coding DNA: TGTGCCACCGCCGGGACTAGCGATATTTCCGTCCATGAGCAGTTCTTC. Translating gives CATAGTSDISVHEQFF.

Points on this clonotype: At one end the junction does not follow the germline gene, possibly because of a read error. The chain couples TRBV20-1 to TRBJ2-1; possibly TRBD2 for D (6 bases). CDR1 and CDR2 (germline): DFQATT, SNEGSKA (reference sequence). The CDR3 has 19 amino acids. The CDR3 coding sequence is TGCAGTACTAGAGATAGCGGTATGCTAGTGGGACGCTCCTACAATGAGCAGTTCTTC. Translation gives CSTRDSGMLVGRSYNEQFF.

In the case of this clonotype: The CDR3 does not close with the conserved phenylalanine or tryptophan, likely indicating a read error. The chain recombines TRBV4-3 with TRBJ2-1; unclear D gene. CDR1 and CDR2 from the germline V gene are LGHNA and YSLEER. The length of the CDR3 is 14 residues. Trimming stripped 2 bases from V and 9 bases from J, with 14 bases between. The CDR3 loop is CASSQTVLGGEQFL. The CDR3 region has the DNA TGCGCCAGCAGCCAAACCGTTTTAGGTGGTGAGCAGTTCTTA.

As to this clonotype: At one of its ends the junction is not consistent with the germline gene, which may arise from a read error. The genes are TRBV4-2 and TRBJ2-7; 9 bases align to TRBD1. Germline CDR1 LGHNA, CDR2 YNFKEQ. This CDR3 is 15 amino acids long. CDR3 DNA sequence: TGTGCCAGGAGCCATGAACAGGGGGCTGGTTACGAGCAATACTTC. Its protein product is CARSHEQGAGYEQYF.

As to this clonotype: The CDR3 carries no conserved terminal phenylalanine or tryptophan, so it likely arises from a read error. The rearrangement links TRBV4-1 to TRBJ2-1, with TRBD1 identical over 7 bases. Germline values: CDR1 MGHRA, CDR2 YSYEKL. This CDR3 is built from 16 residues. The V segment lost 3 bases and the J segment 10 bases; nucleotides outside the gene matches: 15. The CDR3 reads CASSHATPTGTREQFY. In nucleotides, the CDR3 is TGCGCCAGCAGCCACGCTACGCCGACAGGGACGAGGGAGCAGTTCTAC.

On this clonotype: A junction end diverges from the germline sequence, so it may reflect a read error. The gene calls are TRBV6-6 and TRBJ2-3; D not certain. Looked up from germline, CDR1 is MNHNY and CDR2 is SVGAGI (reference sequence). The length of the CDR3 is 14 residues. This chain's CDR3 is CASNFQSFTYTQYF. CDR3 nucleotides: TGTGCCAGCAATTTCCAGTCTTTCACATATACGCAGTATTTT.

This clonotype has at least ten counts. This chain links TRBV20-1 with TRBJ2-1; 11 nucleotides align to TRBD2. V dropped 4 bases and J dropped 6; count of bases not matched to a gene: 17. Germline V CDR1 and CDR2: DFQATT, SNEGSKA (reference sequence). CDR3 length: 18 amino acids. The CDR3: CSATDGTSGRTWGNEQFF. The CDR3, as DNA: TGCAGTGCTACAGATGGTACTAGCGGGAGAACGTGGGGCAATGAGCAGTTCTTC.

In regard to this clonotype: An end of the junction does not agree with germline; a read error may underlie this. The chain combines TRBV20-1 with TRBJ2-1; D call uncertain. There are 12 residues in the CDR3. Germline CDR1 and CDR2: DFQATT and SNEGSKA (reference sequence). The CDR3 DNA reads TGCAATGCTCCGACTGGTGGGGATGAGCAGTTCTTC. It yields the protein CNAPTGGDEQFF.

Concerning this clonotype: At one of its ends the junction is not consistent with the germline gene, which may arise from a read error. CDR3 region: CATSAGTADTEAFF. The DNA for the CDR3 is TGCGCCACCAGTGCTGGGACAGCGGACACTGAAGCTTTCTTT. J is TRBJ1-1 and V is TRBV24-1; 7 positions match TRBD1. The CDR3 is 14 residues long. The germline CDR1 and CDR2 sequences are KGHDR and SFDVKD.

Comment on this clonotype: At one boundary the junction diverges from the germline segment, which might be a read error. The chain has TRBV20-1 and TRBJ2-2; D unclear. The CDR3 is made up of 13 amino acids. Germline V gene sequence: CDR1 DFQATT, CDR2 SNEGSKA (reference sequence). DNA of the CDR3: TGCACTGCTAGAGTCCTATTCGAGGGGGAGCTGTTTTTT. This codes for CTARVLFEGELFF.

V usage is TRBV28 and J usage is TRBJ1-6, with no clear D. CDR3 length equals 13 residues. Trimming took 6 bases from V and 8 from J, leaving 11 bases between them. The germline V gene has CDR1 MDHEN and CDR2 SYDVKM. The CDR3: CASRGLYYSPLHF. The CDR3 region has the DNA TGTGCCAGCAGAGGATTATATTATTCACCCCTCCACTTT.

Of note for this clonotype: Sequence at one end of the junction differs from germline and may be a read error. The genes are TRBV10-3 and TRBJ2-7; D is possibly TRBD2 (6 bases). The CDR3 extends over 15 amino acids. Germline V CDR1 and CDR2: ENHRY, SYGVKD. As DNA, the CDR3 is TGTGCCATCAGTGAATTAGCGGAGGGAACCTATGAGCAGTACTTC. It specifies CAISELAEGTYEQYF.

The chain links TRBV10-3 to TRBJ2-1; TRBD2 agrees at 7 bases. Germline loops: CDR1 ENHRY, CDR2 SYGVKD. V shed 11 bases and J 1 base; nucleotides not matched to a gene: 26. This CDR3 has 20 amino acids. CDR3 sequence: CAVIEPPGLTGGGSYNEQFF. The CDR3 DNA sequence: TGTGCCGTCATTGAACCCCCGGGACTAACGGGAGGAGGGTCCTACAATGAGCAGTTCTTC.

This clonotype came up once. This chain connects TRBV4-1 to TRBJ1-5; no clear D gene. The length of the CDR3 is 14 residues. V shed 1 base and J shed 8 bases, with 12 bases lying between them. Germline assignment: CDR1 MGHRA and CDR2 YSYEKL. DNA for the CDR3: TGCGCCAGCAGCCAAGGATCTGTGAACGAGCCCCAGCATTTT. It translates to CASSQGSVNEPQHF.

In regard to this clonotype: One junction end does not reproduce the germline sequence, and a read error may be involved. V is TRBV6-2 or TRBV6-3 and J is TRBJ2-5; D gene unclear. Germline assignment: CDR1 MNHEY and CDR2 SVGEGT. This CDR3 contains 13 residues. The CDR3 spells CASRRHGQETQYF. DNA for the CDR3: TGTGCTAGCAGGCGACATGGGCAAGAGACCCAGTACTTC.

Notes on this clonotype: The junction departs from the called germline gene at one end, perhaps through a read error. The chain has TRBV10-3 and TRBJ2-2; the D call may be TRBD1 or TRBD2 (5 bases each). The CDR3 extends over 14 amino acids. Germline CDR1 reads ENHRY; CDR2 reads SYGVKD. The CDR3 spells CVISESGETGDLFF. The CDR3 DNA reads TGTGTCATCAGTGAGTCCGGGGAGACCGGGGACCTGTTTTTT.

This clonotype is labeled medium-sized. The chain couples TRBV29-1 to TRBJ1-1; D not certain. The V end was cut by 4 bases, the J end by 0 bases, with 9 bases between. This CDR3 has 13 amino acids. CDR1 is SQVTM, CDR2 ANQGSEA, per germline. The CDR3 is CSVGGGLNTEAFF. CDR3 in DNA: TGCAGCGTTGGTGGCGGACTGAACACTGAAGCTTTCTTT.